This T cell receptor beta chain was identified in a study of immune reconstitution after stem cell transplant in scleroderma (dated by TCRdb to 2016 to 2017). Regarding this clonotype: Its antigen has not been determined. Base qualities are not provided; no much larger clone lies one nucleotide away.

The CDR3 holds 15 amino acids from the cysteine to the phenylalanine. The DNA shown is the 45-base CDR3, in frame from base 1. Unmatched junction bases come to 6, with V trimmed by 4 bases and J by 5 bases. The germline V gene encodes CDR1 SGHRS and CDR2 YFSETQ. The library was built by means of RT-PCR. TCRdb shows the sequencer as Illumina MiSeq. Clones were called with MiXCR by TCRdb after fastp trimmed the public reads at Q25, and only in-frame beta chains were retained. Each record represents a unique CDR3 protein, reported with the most common genes and DNA among its rows. The sample includes around 2,600 distinct CDR3 sequences, with less than 8% observed a single time. The ten largest make up around a quarter of the sample.

The chain is assembled from TRBV5-1 and TRBJ2-1; TRBD2 aligns with 10 central bases. Sampling was performed before or after autologous hematopoietic stem cell transplantation (not recorded which). The TCR sequence derives from a female donor with systemic sclerosis. CDR3 loop: CASSLLAGADNEQFF. At the DNA level, the sequence is TGCGCCAGCAGCCTTCTAGCGGGAGCCGACAATGAGCAGTTCTTC. Joined to the reference TRBV5-1 and TRBJ2-1 proteins, this CDR3 gives the full variable domain: KAGVTQTPRYLIKTRGQQVTLSCSPISGHRSVSWYQQTPGQGLQFLFEYFSETQRNKGNFPGRFSGRQFSNSRSEMNVSTLELGDSALYLCASSLLAGADNEQFFGPGTRLTVL.